This T cell receptor (beta chain) came from a study of T cell responses to AZD1222 COVID-19 vaccine. Method: immunoSEQ multiplex PCR; TCRdb's copy keeps in-frame clones and lacks some. The data show roughly 190,000 clones, almost 95% seen once. Sequencing was performed on peripheral blood, taken on day 0 of AZD1222 vaccination. The TCR was taken from an adult in good health.

CDR3 amino acids: CASSPPGGTISGYTF. The CDR3 DNA reads as TGTGCCAGCAGCCCCCCGGGAGGAACAATCTCTGGCTACACCTTC. This chain joins TRBV3-1 (or the pseudogene TRBV3-2) and TRBJ1-2; D not certain. Trimming took off 4 bases at V and 7 bases at J, with 19 bases between the two ends. Per the germline V gene, CDR1 is LGHDT and CDR2 is YNNKEL (reference sequence). The CDR3 is 15 residues long.